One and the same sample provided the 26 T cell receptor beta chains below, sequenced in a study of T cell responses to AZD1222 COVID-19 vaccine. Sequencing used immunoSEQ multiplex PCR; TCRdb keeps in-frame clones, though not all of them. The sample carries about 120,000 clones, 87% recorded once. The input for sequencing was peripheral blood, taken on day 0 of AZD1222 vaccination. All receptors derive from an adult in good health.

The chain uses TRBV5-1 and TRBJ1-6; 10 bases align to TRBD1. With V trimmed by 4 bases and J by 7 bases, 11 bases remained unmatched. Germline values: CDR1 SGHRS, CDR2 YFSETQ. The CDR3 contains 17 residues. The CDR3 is CASSRTGTGEGNSPLHF. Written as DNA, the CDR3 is TGCGCCAGCAGCCGTACCGGGACAGGGGAAGGCAATTCACCCCTCCACTTT.

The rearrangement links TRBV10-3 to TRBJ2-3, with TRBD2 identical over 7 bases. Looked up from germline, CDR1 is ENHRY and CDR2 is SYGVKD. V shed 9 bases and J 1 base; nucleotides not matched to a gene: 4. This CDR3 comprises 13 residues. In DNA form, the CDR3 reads TGTGCCATAGCAGCGGGGCGCACAGATACGCAGTATTTT. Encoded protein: CAIAAGRTDTQYF.

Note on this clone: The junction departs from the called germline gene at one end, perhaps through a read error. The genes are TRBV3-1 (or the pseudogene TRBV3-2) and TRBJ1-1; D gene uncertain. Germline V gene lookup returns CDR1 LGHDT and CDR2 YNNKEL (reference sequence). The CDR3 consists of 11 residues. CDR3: CASSQGRRVRF. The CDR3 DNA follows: TGTGCCAGCAGCCAAGGCAGGAGGGTGCGCTTT.

Here the CDR3 reads CASTPEVPGNTIYF. The CDR3, as DNA: TGTGCCAGCACTCCGGAGGTCCCTGGAAACACCATATATTTT. The chain links TRBV11-2 to TRBJ1-3; D not resolved. The V and J ends lost 7 bases and 2 bases respectively, with 12 bases between them. The germline CDR1 and CDR2 sequences are SGHAT and FQNNGV. The CDR3 is 14 amino acids.

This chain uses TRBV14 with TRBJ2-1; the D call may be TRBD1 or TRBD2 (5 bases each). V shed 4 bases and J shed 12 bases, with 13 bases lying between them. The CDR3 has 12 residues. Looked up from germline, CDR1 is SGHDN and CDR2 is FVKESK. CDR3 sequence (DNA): TGTGCCAGCAGCCCTTCAGGGAGAGGGCAGTTCTTC. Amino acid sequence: CASSPSGRGQFF.

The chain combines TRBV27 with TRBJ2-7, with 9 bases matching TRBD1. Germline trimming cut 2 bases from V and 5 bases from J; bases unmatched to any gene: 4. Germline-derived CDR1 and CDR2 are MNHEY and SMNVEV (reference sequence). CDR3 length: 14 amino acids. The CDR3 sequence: CASSLAGDRDEQYF. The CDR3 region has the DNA TGTGCCAGCAGTTTAGCGGGGGACAGGGACGAGCAGTACTTC.

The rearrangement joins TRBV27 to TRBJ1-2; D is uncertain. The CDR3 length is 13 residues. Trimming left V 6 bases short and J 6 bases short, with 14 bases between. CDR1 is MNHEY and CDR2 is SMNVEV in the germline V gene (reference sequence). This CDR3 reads CASSLSRTDGYTF. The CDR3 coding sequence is TGTGCCAGCAGCCTGTCCCGTACGGATGGCTACACCTTC.

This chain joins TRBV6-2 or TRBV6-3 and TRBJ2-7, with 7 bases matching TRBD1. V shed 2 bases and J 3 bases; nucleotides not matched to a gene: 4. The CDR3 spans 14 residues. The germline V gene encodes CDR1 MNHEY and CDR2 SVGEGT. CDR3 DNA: TGTGCCAGCAGTTACCTCACAGGGGTCTACGAGCAGTACTTC. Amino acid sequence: CASSYLTGVYEQYF.

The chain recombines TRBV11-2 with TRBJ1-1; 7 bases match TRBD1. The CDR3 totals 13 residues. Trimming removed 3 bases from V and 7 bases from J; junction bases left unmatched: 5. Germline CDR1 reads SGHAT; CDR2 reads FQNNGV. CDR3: CASSFVRGNEAFF. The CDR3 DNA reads TGTGCCAGCAGCTTTGTCAGGGGGAATGAAGCTTTCTTT.

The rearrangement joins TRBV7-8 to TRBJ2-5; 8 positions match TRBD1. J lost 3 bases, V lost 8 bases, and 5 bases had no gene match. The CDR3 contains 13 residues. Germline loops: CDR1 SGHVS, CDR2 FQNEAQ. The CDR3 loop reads CASGQGPKETQYF. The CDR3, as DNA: TGTGCCAGCGGACAGGGACCAAAAGAGACCCAGTACTTC. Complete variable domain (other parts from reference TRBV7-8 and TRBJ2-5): GAGVSQSPRYKVAKRGQDVALRCDPISGHVSLFWYQQALGQGPEFLTYFQNEAQLDKSGLPSDRFFAERPEGSVSTLKIQRTQQEDSAVYLCASGQGPKETQYFGPGTRLLVL.

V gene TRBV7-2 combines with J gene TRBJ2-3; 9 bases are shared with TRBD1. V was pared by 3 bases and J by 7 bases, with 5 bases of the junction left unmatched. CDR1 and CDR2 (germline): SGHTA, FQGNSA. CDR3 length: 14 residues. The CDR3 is CASSLGQGLHTQYF. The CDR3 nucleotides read TGTGCCAGCAGCTTGGGACAGGGTCTACATACGCAGTATTTT.

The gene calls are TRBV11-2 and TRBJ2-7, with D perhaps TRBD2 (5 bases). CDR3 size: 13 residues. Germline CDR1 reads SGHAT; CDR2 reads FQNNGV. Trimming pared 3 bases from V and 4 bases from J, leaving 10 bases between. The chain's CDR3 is CASSFTTSYEQYF. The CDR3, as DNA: TGTGCCAGCAGCTTCACTACTAGTTACGAGCAGTACTTC. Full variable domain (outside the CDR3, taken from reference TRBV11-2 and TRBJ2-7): EAGVAQSPRYKIIEKRQSVAFWCNPISGHATLYWYQQILGQGPKLLIQFQNNGVVDDSQLPKDRFSAERLKGVDSTLKIQPAKLEDSAVYLCASSFTTSYEQYFGPGTRLTVT.

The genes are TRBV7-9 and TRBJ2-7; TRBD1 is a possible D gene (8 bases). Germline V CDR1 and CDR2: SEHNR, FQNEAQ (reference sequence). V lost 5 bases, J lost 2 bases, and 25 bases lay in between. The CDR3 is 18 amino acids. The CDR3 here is CASSPQGGVVGHPYEQYF. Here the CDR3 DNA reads TGTGCCAGCAGCCCACAGGGGGGGGTGGTGGGCCATCCCTACGAGCAGTACTTC.

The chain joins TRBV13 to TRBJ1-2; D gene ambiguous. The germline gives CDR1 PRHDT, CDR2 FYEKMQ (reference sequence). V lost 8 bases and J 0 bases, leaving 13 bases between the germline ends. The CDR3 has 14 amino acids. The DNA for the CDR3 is TGTGCCAGCGGATTCTGGGGAGCTAACTATGGCTACACCTTC. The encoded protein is CASGFWGANYGYTF.

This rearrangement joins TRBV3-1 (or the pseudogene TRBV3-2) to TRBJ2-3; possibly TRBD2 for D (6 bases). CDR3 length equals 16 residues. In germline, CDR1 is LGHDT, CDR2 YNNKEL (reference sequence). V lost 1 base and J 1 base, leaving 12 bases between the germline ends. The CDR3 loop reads CASSQGASGRTDTQYF. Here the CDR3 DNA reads TGTGCCAGCAGCCAAGGAGCAAGCGGGCGCACAGATACGCAGTATTTT.

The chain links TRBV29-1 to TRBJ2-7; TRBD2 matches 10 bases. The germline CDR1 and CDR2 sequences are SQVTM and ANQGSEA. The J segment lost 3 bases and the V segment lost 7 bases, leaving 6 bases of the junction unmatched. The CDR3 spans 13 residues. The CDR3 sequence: CSAARTSGYEQYF. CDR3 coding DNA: TGCAGCGCGGCGCGGACTAGCGGCTACGAGCAGTACTTC.

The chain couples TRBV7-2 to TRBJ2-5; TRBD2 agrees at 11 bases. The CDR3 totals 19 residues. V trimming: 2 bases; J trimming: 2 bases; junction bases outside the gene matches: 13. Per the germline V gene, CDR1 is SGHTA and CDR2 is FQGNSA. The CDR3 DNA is TGTGCCAGCAGCTTAAGATCGGCTAGCGGGAGGAGTGATCAAGAGACCCAGTACTTC. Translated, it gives CASSLRSASGRSDQETQYF.

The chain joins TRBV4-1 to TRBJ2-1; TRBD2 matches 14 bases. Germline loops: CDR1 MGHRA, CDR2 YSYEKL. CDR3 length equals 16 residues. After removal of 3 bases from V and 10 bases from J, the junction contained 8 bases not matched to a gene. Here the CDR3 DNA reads TGCGCCAGCAGCCACTCGGGGACTAGCGGGAGCCGAGAGCAGTTCTTC. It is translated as CASSHSGTSGSREQFF.

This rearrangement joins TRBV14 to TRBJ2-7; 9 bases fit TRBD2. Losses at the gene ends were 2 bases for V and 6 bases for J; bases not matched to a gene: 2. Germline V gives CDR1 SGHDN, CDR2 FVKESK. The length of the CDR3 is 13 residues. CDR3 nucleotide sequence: TGTGCCAGCAGCCAAAAGACTAGCGGCGAGCAGTACTTC. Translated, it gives CASSQKTSGEQYF.

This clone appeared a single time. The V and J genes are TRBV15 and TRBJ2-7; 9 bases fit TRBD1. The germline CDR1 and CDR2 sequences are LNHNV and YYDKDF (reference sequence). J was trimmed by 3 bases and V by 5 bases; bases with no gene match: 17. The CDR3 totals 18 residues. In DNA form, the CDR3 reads TGTGCCACCAGCGGGGAGCTGTCCCGGCGACAGGGGGTCTACGAGCAGTACTTC. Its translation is CATSGELSRRQGVYEQYF. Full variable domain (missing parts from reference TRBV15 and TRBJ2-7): DAMVIQNPRYQVTQFGKPVTLSCSQTLNHNVMYWYQQKSSQAPKLLFHYYDKDFNNEADTPDNFQSRRPNTSFCFLDIRSPGLGDTAMYLCATSGELSRRQGVYEQYFGPGTRLTVT.

The CDR3 coding sequence is TGTGCCAGCAGCCAAACCGGGACTAGCGGGATATCTAGCACAGATACGCAGTATTTT. Translating it yields CASSQTGTSGISSTDTQYF. The chain joins TRBV7-9 to TRBJ2-3; 13 bases agree with TRBD2. J was trimmed by 0 bases and V by 5 bases; bases with no gene match: 11. Germline V gene lookup returns CDR1 SEHNR and CDR2 FQNEAQ (reference sequence). The CDR3 runs 19 residues.

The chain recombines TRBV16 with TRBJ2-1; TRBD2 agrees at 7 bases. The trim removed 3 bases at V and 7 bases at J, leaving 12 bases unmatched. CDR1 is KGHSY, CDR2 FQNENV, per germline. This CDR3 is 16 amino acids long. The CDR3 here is CASSQSGGTKYNEQFF. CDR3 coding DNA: TGTGCCAGCAGCCAGTCGGGCGGGACTAAGTATAATGAGCAGTTCTTC.

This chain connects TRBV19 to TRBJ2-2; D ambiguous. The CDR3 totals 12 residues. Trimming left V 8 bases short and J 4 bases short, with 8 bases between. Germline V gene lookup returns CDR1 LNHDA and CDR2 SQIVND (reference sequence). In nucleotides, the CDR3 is TGTGCCAGTTTAATCGGCACCGGGGAGCTGTTTTTT. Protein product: CASLIGTGELFF.

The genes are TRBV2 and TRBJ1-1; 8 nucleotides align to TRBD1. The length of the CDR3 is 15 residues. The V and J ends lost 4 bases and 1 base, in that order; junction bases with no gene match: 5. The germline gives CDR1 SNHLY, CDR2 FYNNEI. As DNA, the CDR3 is TGTGCCAGCAGTGGAACAGGGGGACGGAACACTGAAGCTTTCTTT. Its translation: CASSGTGGRNTEAFF. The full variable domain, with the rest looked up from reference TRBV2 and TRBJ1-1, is EPEVTQTPSHQVTQMGQEVILRCVPISNHLYFYWYRQILGQKVEFLVSFYNNEISEKSEIFDDQFSVERPDGSNFTLKIRSTKLEDSAMYFCASSGTGGRNTEAFFGQGTRLTVV.

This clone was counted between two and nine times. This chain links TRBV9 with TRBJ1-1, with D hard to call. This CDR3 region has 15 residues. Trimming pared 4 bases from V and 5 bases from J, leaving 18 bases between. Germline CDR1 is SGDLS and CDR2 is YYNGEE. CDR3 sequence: CASSLTPDGVTEAFF. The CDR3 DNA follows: TGTGCCAGCAGCCTCACTCCCGATGGGGTAACTGAAGCTTTCTTT. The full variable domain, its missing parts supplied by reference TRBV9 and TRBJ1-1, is DSGVTQTPKHLITATGQRVTLRCSPRSGDLSVYWYQQSLDQGLQFLIQYYNGEERAKGNILERFSAQQFPDLHSELNLSSLELGDSALYFCASSLTPDGVTEAFFGQGTRLTVV.

CDR3 bases: TGTGCCAGCAGCCGCACCAGGGGGCTGGGTGGCTACACCTTC. It codes for CASSRTRGLGGYTF. This chain links TRBV7-3 with TRBJ1-2; TRBD1 matches at 8 bases. Germline V gene lookup returns CDR1 SGHTA and CDR2 FQGTGA. The CDR3 has 14 residues. J lost 7 bases, V lost 5 bases, and 9 bases had no gene match.